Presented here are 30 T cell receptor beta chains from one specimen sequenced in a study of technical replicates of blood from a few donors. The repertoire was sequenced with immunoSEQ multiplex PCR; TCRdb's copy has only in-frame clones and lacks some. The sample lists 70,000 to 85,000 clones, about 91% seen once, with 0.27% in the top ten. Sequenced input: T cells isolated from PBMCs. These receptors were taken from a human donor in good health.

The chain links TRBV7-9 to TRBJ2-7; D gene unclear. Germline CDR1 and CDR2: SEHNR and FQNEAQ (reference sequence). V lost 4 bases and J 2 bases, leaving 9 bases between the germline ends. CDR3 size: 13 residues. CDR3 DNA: TGTGCCAGCAGCTCGAGGTCCACCTACGAGCAGTACTTC. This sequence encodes CASSSRSTYEQYF. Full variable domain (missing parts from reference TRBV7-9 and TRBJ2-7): DTGVSQNPRHKITKRGQNVTFRCDPISEHNRLYWYRQTLGQGPEFLTYFQNEAQLEKSRLLSDRFSAERPKGSFSTLEIQRTEQGDSAMYLCASSSRSTYEQYFGPGTRLTVT.

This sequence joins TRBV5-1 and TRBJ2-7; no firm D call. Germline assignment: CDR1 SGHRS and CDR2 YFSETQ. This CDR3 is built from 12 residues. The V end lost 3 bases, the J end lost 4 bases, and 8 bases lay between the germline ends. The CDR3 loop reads CASSSTGYEQYF. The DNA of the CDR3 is TGCGCCAGCAGCTCGACTGGGTACGAGCAGTACTTC.

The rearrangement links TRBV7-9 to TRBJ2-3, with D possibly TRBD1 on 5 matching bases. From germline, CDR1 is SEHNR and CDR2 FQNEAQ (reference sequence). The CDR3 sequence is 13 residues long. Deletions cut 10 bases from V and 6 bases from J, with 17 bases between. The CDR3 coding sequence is TGTGCCATCTACAGGAGCCCGTTTGATACGCAGTATTTT. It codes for CAIYRSPFDTQYF. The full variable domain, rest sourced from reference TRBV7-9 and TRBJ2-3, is DTGVSQNPRHKITKRGQNVTFRCDPISEHNRLYWYRQTLGQGPEFLTYFQNEAQLEKSRLLSDRFSAERPKGSFSTLEIQRTEQGDSAMYLCAIYRSPFDTQYFGPGTRLTVL.

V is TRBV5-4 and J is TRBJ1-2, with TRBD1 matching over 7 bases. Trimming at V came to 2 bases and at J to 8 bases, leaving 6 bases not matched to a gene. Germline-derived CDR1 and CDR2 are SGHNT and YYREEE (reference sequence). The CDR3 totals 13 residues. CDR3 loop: CASSLSGGLGYTF. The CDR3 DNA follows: TGTGCCAGCAGCTTATCAGGGGGATTGGGCTACACCTTC. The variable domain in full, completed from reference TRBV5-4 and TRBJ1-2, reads ETGVTQSPTHLIKTRGQQVTLRCSSQSGHNTVSWYQQALGQGPQFIFQYYREEENGRGNFPPRFSGLQFPNYSSELNVNALELDDSALYLCASSLSGGLGYTFGSGTRLTVV.

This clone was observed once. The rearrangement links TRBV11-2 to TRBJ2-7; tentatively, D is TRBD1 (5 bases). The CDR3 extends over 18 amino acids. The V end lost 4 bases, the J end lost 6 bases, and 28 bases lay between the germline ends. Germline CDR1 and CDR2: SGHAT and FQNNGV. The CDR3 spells CASSSIIPLQGKVSEQYF. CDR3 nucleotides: TGTGCCAGCAGCTCCATCATTCCCCTCCAGGGTAAAGTCTCCGAGCAGTACTTC.

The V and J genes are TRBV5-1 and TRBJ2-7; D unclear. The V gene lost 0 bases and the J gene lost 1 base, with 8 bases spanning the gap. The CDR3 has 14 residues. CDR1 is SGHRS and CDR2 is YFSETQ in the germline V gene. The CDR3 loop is CASSLAGYSYEQYF. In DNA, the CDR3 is TGCGCCAGCAGCTTGGCCGGGTATTCCTACGAGCAGTACTTC.

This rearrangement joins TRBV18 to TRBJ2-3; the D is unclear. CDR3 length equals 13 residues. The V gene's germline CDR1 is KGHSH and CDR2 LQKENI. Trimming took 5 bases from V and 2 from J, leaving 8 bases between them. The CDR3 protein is CASSTQDTDTQYF. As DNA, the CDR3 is TGTGCCAGCTCAACGCAGGACACAGATACGCAGTATTTT.

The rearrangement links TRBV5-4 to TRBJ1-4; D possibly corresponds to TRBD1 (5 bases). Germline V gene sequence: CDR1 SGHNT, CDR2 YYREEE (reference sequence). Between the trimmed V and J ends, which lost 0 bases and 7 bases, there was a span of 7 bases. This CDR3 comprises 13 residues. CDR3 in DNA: TGTGCCAGCAGCTTGGAACAGGCTGAAAAACTGTTTTTT. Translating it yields CASSLEQAEKLFF. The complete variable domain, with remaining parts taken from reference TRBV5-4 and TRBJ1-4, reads ETGVTQSPTHLIKTRGQQVTLRCSSQSGHNTVSWYQQALGQGPQFIFQYYREEENGRGNFPPRFSGLQFPNYSSELNVNALELDDSALYLCASSLEQAEKLFFGSGTQLSVL.

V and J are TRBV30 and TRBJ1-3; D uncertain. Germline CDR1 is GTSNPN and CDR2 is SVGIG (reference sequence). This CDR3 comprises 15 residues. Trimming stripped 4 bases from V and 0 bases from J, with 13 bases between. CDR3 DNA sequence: TGTGCCTGGAACCCAACGAGTGTCTCTGGAAACACCATATATTTT. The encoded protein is CAWNPTSVSGNTIYF.

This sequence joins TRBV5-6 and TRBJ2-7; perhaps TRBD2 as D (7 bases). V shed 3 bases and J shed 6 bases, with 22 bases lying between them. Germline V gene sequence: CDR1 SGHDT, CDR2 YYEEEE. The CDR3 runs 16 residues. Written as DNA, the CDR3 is TGTGCCAGCAGCTGGGGGCAGCGGGAATTGGGTTCCGAGCAGTACTTC. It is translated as CASSWGQRELGSEQYF.

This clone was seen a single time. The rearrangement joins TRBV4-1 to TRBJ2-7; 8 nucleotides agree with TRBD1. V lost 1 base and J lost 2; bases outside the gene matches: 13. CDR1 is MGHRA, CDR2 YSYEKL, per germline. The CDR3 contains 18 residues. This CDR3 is CASSQVPGGWDSPYEQYF. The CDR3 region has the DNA TGCGCCAGCAGCCAAGTACCAGGGGGCTGGGACAGTCCCTACGAGCAGTACTTC.

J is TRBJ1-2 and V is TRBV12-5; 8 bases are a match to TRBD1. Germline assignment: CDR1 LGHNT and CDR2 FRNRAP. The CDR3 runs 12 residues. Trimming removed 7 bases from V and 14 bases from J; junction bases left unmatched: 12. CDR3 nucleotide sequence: TGTGCTAGTGCCCTTGACAGGGGTTTAAGTACCTTC. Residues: CASALDRGLSTF.

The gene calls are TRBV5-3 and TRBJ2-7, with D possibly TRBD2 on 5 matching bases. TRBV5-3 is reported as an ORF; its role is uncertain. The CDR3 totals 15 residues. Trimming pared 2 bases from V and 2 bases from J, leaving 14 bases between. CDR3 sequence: CARSFWRLLAYEQYF. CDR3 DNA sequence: TGTGCCAGAAGCTTTTGGAGACTACTTGCCTACGAGCAGTACTTC.

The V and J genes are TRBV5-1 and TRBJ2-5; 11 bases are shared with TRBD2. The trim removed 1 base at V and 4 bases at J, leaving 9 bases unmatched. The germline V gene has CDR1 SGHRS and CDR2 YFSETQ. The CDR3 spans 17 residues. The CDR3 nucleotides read TGCGCCAGCAGCTTGCCCTTAGCGGGAGGGCCGGGAGAGACCCAGTACTTC. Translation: CASSLPLAGGPGETQYF.

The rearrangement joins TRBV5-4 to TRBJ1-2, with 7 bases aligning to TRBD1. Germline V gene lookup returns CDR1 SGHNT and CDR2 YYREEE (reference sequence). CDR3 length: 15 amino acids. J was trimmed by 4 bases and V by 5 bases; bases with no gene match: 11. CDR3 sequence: CASSSTGDGGYGYTF. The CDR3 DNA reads TGTGCCAGCAGTTCTACAGGGGATGGAGGCTATGGCTACACCTTC.

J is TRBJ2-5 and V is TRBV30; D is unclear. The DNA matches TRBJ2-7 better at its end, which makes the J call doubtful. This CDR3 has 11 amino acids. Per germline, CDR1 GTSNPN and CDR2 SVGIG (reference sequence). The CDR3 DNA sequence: TGTGCCCATGGTCGCTTCTACGAGCAGTACTTC. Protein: CAHGRFYEQYF.

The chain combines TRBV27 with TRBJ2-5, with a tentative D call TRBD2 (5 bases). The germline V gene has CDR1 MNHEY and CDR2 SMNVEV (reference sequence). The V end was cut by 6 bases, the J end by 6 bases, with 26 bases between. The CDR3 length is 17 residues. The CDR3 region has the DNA TGTGCCAGCAGGGGCGCCGCCGGGGAGACGGGCCCGCAGACCCAGTACTTC. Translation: CASRGAAGETGPQTQYF.

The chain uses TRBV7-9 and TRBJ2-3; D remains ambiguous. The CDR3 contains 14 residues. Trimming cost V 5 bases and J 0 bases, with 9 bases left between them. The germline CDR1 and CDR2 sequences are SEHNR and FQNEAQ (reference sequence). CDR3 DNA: TGTGCCAGCAGCCCCCCCACTAGCACAGATACGCAGTATTTT. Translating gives CASSPPTSTDTQYF.

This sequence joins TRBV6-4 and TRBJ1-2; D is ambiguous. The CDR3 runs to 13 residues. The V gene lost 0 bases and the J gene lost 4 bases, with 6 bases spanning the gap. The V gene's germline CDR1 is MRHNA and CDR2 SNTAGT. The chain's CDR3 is CASSDSSAYGYTF. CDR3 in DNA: TGTGCCAGCAGTGACTCGAGTGCCTATGGCTACACCTTC.

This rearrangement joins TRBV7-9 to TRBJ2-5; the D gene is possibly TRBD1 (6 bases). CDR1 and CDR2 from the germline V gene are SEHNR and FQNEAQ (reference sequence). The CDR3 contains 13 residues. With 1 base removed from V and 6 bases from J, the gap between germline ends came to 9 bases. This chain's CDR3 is CASSLEQGKTQYF. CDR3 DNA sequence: TGTGCCAGCAGCTTAGAACAGGGAAAGACCCAGTACTTC.

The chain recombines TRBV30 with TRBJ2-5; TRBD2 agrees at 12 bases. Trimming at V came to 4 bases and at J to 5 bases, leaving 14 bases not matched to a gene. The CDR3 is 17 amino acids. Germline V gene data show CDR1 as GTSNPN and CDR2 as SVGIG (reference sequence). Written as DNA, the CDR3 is TGTGCCTGGACCCTTCACCTAGCGGGGGGGCCGGGGGAGACCCAGTACTTC. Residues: CAWTLHLAGGPGETQYF.

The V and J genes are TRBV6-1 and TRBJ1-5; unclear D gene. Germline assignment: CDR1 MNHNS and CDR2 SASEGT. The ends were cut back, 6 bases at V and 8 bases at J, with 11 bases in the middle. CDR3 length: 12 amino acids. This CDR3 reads CASRDFDKPQHF. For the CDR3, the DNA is TGTGCCAGCAGGGACTTCGACAAGCCCCAGCATTTT.

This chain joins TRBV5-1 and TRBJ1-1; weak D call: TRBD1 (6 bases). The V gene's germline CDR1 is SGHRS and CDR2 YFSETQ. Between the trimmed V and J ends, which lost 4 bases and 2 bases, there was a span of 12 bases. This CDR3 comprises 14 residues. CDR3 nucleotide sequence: TGCGCCAGCAGCAAGGGGGAAACAAACACTGAAGCTTTCTTT. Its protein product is CASSKGETNTEAFF.

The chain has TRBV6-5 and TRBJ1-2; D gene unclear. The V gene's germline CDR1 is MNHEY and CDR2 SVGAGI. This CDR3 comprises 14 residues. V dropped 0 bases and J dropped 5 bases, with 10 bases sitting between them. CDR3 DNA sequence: TGTGCCAGCAGTTACTCTCGGGAGATGTATGGCTACACCTTC. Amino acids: CASSYSREMYGYTF.

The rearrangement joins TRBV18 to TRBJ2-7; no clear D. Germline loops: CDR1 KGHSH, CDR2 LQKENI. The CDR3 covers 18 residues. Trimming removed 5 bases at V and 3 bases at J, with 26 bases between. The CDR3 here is CASSSTTHSSLSIYEQYF. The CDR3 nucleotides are TGTGCCAGCTCATCAACGACCCATAGCAGCCTCAGCATCTACGAGCAGTACTTC.

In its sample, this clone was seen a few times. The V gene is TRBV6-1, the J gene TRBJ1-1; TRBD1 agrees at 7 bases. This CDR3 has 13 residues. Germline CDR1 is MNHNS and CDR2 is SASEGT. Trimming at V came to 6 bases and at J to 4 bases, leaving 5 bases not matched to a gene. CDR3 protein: CASRGQATTEAFF. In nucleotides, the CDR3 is TGTGCCAGCAGAGGACAGGCCACCACTGAAGCTTTCTTT.

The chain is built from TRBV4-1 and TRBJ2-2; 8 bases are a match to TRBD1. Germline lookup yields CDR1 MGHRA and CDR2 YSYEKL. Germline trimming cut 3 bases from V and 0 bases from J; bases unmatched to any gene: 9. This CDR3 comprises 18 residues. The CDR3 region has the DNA TGCGCCAGCAGCCAGAGGGACAGGAGGACGTCGAACACCGGGGAGCTGTTTTTT. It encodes CASSQRDRRTSNTGELFF.

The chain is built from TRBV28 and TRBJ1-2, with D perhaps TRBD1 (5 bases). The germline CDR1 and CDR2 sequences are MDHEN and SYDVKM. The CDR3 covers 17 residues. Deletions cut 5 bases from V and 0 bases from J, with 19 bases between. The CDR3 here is CASSGPGAGIANYGYTF. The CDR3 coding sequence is TGTGCCAGCAGTGGACCTGGGGCAGGGATAGCTAACTATGGCTACACCTTC.

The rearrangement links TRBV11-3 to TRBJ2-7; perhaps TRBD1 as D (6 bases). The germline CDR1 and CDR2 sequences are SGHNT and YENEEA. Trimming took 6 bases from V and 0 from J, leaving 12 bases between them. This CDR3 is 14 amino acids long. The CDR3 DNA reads TGTGCCAGCAGGACCATGACAGGCTCCTACGAGCAGTACTTC. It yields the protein CASRTMTGSYEQYF.

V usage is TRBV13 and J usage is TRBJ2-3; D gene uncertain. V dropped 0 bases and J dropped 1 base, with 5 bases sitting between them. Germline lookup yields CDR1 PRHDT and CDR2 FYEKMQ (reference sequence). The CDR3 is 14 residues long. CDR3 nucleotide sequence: TGTGCCAGCAGCTTAGGCTTAGGCACAGATACGCAGTATTTT. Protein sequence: CASSLGLGTDTQYF.